A selection of T cell receptor beta chains follows, all from one sample in a study of shared clonotypes between healthy human individuals. The protocol was immunoSEQ multiplex PCR, while the TCRdb copy is restricted to in-frame clones and leaves out a portion. The repertoire consists of roughly 1,500,000 clones, with 98% occurring once and the leading ten covering around 0.47%. The sample consisted of naive CD4+ T cells sorted from blood. The source of these receptors is a man aged 30 to 39 in good health. CDR3s include the opening cysteine and the closing phenylalanine or tryptophan. D genes are given only for firm matches.

D,J,V,DNA,CDR3
TRBD1,TRBJ2-5,TRBV11-1,TGTGCCAGCAGCTTGGGGACAGGGGGAGACCAAGAGACCCAGTACTTC,CASSLGTGGDQETQYF
TRBD1,TRBJ1-5,TRBV7-2,TGTGCCAGCAGTTCGGGACAGGGTTTAAATCAGCCCCAGCATTTT,CASSSGQGLNQPQHF
NA,TRBJ1-2,TRBV28,TGTGCCAGCAGTCTATGGCAGGTGGGCTATGGCTACACCTTC,CASSLWQVGYGYTF
NA,TRBJ2-5,TRBV19,TGTGCCAGTAGTATACAGGGCTACGAGACCCAGTACTTC,CASSIQGYETQYF
TRBD1,TRBJ2-5,TRBV6-5,TGTGCCAGCAGTGGGGACAGCCAACAAGAGACCCAGTACTTC,CASSGDSQQETQYF
NA,TRBJ2-4,TRBV7-2,TGTGCCAGCAGCCATAATATAGGGGACATTCAGTACTTC,CASSHNIGDIQYF
TRBD1,TRBJ1-5,TRBV7-3,TGTGCCAGCAGCCAGGACAGGGGCCAGCCCCAGCATTTT,CASSQDRGQPQHF
TRBD2,TRBJ2-1,TRBV7-6,TGTGCCAGCAGCTTAGACCGCCTAGCGGGAGATGAGCAGTTCTTC,CASSLDRLAGDEQFF
TRBD1,TRBJ1-5,TRBV5-3,TGTGCCAGAAGCCGCCCCCGGGACAGGGACCCATATAGCAATCAGCCCCAGCATTTT,CARSRPRDRDPYSNQPQHF
TRBD1,TRBJ2-1,TRBV29-1,TGCAGCGCCGCGACAGGGACCTACAATGAGCAGTTCTTC,CSAATGTYNEQFF
NA,TRBJ2-5,TRBV10-1,TGCGCCAGCAGTGAGTCGACAGTTCGGATGGAGACCCAGTACTTC,CASSESTVRMETQYF
NA,TRBJ1-5,TRBV20-1,TGCAGTGCTATGGGAGACGGGCCCCAGCATTTT,CSAMGDGPQHF
NA,TRBJ2-5,TRBV5-1,TGCGCCAGCAGCTTGGCCGTGGAGACCCAGTACTTC,CASSLAVETQYF
TRBD2,TRBJ2-3,TRBV18,TGTGCCAGCTCACCACCCCCGGCTAGCGGGAGGACAGATACGCAGTATTTT,CASSPPPASGRTDTQYF
NA,TRBJ2-6,TRBV4-1,TGCGCCAGCAGCCAAGCAGGGGCCAACGTCCTGACTTTC,CASSQAGANVLTF
TRBD1,TRBJ2-7,TRBV7-8,TGTGCCAGCAGCCTGCGGGACAGGGACTACGAGCAGTACTTC,CASSLRDRDYEQYF
TRBD1,TRBJ2-7,TRBV28,TGTGCCAGCAGCCGACAGGGGATCTCCTACGAGCAGTACTTC,CASSRQGISYEQYF